The present entry profiles one T cell receptor beta chain with its context. Its target is not known. Germline lookup yields CDR1 SGHNT and CDR2 YENEEA. CDR3 length: 14 residues. Trimming took 1 base from V and 0 from J, leaving 6 bases between them. The PCR contained 60 Vbeta and 13 Jbeta primers. Clones were sequenced by immunoSEQ multiplex PCR, and TCRdb holds only the in-frame ones, with some missing. The repertoire includes about 97,000 clones, 75% to 90% of them detected once, and about 4.3% sits in the top ten. It was healthy bone marrow donors who served as donors. The data were obtained in a study of cytomegalovirus exposure and HLA in healthy donors. Whole-study findings and limits: Researchers catalogued over 150 TCR beta chains as cytomegalovirus-associated.

The chain couples TRBV11-3 to TRBJ2-5, with D perhaps TRBD2 (5 bases). The sample was PBMCs. The sequence derives from a young man in good health and CMV-seronegative. Here the CDR3 DNA reads TGTGCCAGCAGCTTAGGAGGGAACCAAGAGACCCAGTACTTC. Translation gives CASSLGGNQETQYF.